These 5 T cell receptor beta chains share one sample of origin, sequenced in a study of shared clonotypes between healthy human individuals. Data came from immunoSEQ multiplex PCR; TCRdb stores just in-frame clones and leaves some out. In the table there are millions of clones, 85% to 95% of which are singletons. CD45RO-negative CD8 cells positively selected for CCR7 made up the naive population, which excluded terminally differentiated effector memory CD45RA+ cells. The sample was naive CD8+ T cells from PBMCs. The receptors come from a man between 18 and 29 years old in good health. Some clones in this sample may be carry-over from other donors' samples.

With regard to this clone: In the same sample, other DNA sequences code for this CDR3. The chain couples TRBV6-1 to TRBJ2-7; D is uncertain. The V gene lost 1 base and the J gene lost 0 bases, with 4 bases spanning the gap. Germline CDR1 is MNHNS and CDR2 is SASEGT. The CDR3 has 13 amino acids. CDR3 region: CASSEGTSYEQYF. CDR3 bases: TGTGCCAGCAGTGAAGGCACCTCCTACGAGCAGTACTTC.

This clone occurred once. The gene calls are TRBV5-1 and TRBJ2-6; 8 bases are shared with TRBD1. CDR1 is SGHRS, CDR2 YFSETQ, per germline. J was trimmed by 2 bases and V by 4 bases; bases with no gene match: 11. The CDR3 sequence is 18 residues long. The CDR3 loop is CASSTGGTGHTGANVLTF. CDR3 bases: TGCGCCAGCAGCACAGGGGGGACAGGCCACACTGGGGCCAACGTCCTGACTTTC.

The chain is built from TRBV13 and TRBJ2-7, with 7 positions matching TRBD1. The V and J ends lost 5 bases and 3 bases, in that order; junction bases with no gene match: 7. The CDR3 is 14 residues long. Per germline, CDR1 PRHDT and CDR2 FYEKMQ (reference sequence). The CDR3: CASSPPGQLYEQYF. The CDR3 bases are TGTGCCAGCAGCCCCCCGGGACAGCTCTACGAGCAGTACTTC.

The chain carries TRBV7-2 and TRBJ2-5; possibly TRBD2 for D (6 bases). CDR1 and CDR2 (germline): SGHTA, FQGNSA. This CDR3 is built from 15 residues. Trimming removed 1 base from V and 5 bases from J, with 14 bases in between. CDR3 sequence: CASSLVYSSVETQYF. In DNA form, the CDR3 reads TGTGCCAGCAGCTTAGTTTATTCTAGCGTGGAGACCCAGTACTTC.

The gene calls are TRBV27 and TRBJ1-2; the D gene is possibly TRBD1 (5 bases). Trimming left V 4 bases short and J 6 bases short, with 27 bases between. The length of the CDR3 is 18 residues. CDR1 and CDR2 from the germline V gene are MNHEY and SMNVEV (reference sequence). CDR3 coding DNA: TGTGCCAGCAGTTCACTGGCACTGCAGGGTGCTAAGGAAGATGGCTACACCTTC. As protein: CASSSLALQGAKEDGYTF.